Below, 12 T cell receptor beta chains from the same sample are listed, as sequenced in a study of shared clonotypes between healthy human individuals. The protocol was immunoSEQ multiplex PCR, while the TCRdb copy is restricted to in-frame clones and leaves out a portion. The sample lists around 2,000,000 clones, about 95% occurring once. It was CD45RO-negative cells, positively selected for CCR7, that made up naive CD8 cells, with terminally differentiated effector memory CD45RA+ cells excluded. Sequenced: naive CD8+ T cells sorted from blood. The receptor set was obtained from a man between 18 and 35 years old in good health.

The J gene is TRBJ1-2, the V gene TRBV30; tentatively, D is TRBD1 (5 bases). CDR3 length equals 11 residues. CDR1 is GTSNPN, CDR2 SVGIG, per germline (reference sequence). Trimming left V 4 bases short and J 7 bases short, with 10 bases between. Written as DNA, the CDR3 is TGTGCCTGGATTGTGGGGGGTGGCTACACCTTC. Residues: CAWIVGGGYTF.

This chain links TRBV13 with TRBJ2-3, with D perhaps being TRBD1 or TRBD2 (6 bases each). The V gene's germline CDR1 is PRHDT and CDR2 FYEKMQ (reference sequence). The CDR3 contains 15 residues. The V and J ends lost 1 base and 4 bases respectively, with 12 bases between them. The CDR3 DNA is TGTGCCAGCAGCTTAGTGCCAGGGGAGGCAGATACGCAGTATTTT. Its translation: CASSLVPGEADTQYF.

The sample holds one count of this clone. The rearrangement links TRBV27 to TRBJ2-7; D gene ambiguous. This CDR3 region has 14 residues. V dropped 3 bases and J dropped 1 base, with 10 bases sitting between them. Per germline, CDR1 MNHEY and CDR2 SMNVEV (reference sequence). The CDR3 spells CASSFTQASYEQYF. DNA for the CDR3: TGTGCCAGCAGTTTTACCCAAGCTTCCTACGAGCAGTACTTC.

The chain has TRBV27 and TRBJ2-7, with 12 bases aligning to TRBD2. The CDR3 spans 16 residues. The junction had 7 bases not matched to a gene; V was cut back by 5 bases and J by 2 bases. Germline CDR1 and CDR2: MNHEY and SMNVEV (reference sequence). CDR3 amino acids: CASSIRTSGNPYEQYF. The DNA of the CDR3 is TGTGCCAGCAGTATCAGGACTAGCGGGAACCCCTACGAGCAGTACTTC.

The chain links TRBV29-1 to TRBJ2-7; D might be TRBD1 (5 bases). The V end lost 5 bases, the J end lost 3 bases, and 8 bases lay between the germline ends. This CDR3 comprises 11 residues. Germline CDR1 SQVTM, CDR2 ANQGSEA. CDR3 sequence (DNA): TGCAGCGTTAACGACAGCTACGAGCAGTACTTC. It translates to CSVNDSYEQYF.

In the case of this clone: A read error may account for a junction end that differs from germline. V is TRBV19 and J is TRBJ1-2; D may be TRBD1 (5 bases). The CDR3 is 12 amino acids. Germline values: CDR1 LNHDA, CDR2 SQIVND (reference sequence). CDR3 in DNA: TGTGCCTGTAGGGGCATTGACTATGGCTACACCTTC. It is translated as CACRGIDYGYTF. The full variable domain, in which reference TRBV19 and TRBJ1-2 provide the parts outside the CDR3, is DGGITQSPKYLFRKEGQNVTLSCEQNLNHDAMYWYRQDPGQGLRLIYYSQIVNDFQKGDIAEGYSVSREKKESFPLTVTSAQKNPTAFYLCACRGIDYGYTFGSGTRLTVV.

The rearrangement joins TRBV7-3 to TRBJ2-7; D is possibly TRBD1 or TRBD2 (5 bases each). V gave up 1 base and J gave up 3 bases, with 13 bases separating them. Germline CDR1 is SGHTA and CDR2 is FQGTGA. The CDR3 runs 15 residues. The CDR3 protein is CASSLIGTAIYEQYF. The CDR3 DNA reads TGTGCCAGCAGCTTAATAGGGACCGCGATCTACGAGCAGTACTTC.

A note on this clone: Distinct nucleotide sequences in the sample also encode this CDR3. This chain joins TRBV19 and TRBJ2-7, with D possibly called TRBD1 or TRBD2 (5 bases each). Trimming cost V 4 bases and J 4 bases, with 11 bases left between them. Germline V gene lookup returns CDR1 LNHDA and CDR2 SQIVND (reference sequence). The CDR3 is made up of 13 amino acids. The CDR3 DNA reads as TGTGCCAGTAGTACGGGGCTGGGGTACGAGCAGTACTTC. Residues: CASSTGLGYEQYF. Variable domain in full (rest from reference TRBV19 and TRBJ2-7): DGGITQSPKYLFRKEGQNVTLSCEQNLNHDAMYWYRQDPGQGLRLIYYSQIVNDFQKGDIAEGYSVSREKKESFPLTVTSAQKNPTAFYLCASSTGLGYEQYFGPGTRLTVT.

This chain links TRBV29-1 with TRBJ1-1; no firm D call. CDR1 is SQVTM and CDR2 is ANQGSEA in the germline V gene. The CDR3 contains 12 residues. Trimming took off 5 bases at V and 4 bases at J, with 11 bases between the two ends. The CDR3 DNA follows: TGCAGCGTTAACGGTGGAGTCACTGAAGCTTTCTTT. Protein sequence: CSVNGGVTEAFF.

This chain connects TRBV11-2 to TRBJ2-5; 10 bases align to TRBD2. Losses at the gene ends were 3 bases for V and 5 bases for J; bases not matched to a gene: 6. This CDR3 comprises 15 residues. Germline V gene data show CDR1 as SGHAT and CDR2 as FQNNGV. The CDR3: CASSFPASGSETQYF. In DNA form, the CDR3 reads TGTGCCAGCAGCTTCCCCGCTAGCGGGAGTGAGACCCAGTACTTC.

The chain couples TRBV4-3 to TRBJ1-2; TRBD1 matches 8 bases. Trimming removed 4 bases from V and 4 bases from J; junction bases left unmatched: 20. CDR1 and CDR2 from the germline V gene are LGHNA and YSLEER. This CDR3 spans 19 amino acids. The DNA for the CDR3 is TGCGCCAGCAGCCCCACTTCAGGGGGCCCCGGTACTTTTATCTATGGCTACACCTTC. Residues: CASSPTSGGPGTFIYGYTF.

This clone was seen a few times. The CDR3 region is CASRQTITGNTEAFF. Written as DNA, the CDR3 is TGTGCCAGTAGACAGACAATTACTGGGAACACTGAAGCTTTCTTT. V and J are TRBV6-1 and TRBJ1-1, with D maybe TRBD1 (5 bases). Germline CDR1 and CDR2: MNHNS and SASEGT. CDR3 length: 15 residues. The V end lost 9 bases, the J end lost 1 base, and 18 bases lay between the germline ends.